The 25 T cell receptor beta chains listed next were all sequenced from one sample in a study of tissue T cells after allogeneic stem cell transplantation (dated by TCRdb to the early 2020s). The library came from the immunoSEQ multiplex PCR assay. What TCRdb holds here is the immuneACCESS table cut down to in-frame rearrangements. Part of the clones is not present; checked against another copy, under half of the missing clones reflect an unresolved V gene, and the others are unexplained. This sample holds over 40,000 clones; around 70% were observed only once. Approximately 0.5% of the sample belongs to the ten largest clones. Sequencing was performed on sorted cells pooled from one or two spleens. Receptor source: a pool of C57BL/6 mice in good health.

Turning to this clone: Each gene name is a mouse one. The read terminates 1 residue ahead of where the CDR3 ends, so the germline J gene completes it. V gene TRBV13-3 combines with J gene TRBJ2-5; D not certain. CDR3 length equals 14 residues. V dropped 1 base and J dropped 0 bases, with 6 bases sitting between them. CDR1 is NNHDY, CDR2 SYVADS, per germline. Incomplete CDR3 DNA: TGTGCCAGCAGTGATCCCGTTAACCAAGACACCCAGTAC. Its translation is CASSDPVNQDTQY. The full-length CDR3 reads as CASSDPVNQDTQYF.

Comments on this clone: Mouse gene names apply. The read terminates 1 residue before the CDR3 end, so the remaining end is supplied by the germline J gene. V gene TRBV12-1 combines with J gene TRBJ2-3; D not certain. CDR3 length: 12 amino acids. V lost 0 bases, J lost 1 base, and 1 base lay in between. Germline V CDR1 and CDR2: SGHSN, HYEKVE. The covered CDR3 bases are TGTGCCAGCTCTCTCGGTGCAGAAACGCTGTAT. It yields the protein CASSLGAETLY. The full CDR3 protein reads CASSLGAETLYF.

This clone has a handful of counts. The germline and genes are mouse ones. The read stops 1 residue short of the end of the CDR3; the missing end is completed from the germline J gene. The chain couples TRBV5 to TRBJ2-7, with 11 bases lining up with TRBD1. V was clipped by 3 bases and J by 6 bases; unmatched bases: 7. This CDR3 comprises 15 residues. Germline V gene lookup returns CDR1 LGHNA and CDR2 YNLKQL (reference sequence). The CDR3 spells CASSQRGTGGFEQYF. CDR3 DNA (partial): TGTGCCAGCAGCCAGAGGGGGACAGGGGGATTTGAACAGTAC.

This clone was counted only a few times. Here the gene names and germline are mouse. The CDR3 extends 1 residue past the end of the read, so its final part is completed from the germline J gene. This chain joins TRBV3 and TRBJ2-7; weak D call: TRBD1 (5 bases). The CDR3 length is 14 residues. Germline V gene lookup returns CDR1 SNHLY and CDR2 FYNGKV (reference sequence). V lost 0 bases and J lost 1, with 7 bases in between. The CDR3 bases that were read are TGTGCCAGCAGCTTAGCCGGACAATCCTATGAACAGTAC. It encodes CASSLAGQSYEQY. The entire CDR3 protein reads CASSLAGQSYEQYF.

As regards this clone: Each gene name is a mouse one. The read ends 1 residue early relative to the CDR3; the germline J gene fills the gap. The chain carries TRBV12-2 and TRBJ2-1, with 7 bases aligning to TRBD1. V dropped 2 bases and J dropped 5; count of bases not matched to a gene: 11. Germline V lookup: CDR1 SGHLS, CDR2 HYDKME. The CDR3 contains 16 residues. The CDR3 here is CASSPPGRGSDAEQFF. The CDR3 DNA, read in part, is TGTGCCAGCTCTCCCCCGGGCAGGGGGAGTGATGCTGAGCAGTTC.

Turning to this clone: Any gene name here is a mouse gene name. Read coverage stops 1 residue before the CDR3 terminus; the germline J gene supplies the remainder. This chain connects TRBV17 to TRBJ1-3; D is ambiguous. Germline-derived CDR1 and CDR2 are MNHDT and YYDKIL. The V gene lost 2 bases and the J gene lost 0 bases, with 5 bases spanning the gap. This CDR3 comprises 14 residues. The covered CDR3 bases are TGTGCTAGCAGTAGACGCAATTCTGGAAATACGCTCTAT. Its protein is CASSRRNSGNTLY. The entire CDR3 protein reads CASSRRNSGNTLYF.

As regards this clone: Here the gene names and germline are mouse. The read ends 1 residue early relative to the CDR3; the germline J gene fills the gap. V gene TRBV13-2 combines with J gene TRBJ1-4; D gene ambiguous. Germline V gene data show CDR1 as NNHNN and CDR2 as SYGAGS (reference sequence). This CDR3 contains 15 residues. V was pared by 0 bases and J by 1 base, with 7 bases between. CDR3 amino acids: CASGDAGSSNERLFF. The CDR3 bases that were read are TGTGCCAGCGGTGATGCGGGCAGTTCCAACGAAAGATTATTT.

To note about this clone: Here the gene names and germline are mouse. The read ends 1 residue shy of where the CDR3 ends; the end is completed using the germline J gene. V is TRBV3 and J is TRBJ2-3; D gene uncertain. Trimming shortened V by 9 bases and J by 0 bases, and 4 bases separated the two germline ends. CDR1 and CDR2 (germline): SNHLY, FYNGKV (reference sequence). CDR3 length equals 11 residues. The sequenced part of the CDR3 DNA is TGTGCCAGTTCTAGTGCAGAAACGCTGTAT. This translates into CASSSAETLY. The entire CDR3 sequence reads CASSSAETLYF.

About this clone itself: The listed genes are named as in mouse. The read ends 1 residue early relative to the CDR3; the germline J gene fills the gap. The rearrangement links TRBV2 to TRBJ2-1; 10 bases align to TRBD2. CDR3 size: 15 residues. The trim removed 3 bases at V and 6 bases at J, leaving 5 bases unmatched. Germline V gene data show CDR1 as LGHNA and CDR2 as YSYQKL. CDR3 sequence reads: CASSQGTGVLAEQFF. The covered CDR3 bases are TGTGCCAGCAGCCAGGGGACTGGGGTTCTTGCTGAGCAGTTC.

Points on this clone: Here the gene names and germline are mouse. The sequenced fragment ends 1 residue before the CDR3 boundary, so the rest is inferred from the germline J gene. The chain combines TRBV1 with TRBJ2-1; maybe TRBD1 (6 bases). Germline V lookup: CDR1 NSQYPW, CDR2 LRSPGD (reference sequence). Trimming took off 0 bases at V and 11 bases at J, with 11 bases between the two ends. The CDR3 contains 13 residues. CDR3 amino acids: CTCSADLTGQQFF. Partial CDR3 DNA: TGCACCTGCAGTGCAGATCTGACAGGACAGCAGTTC.

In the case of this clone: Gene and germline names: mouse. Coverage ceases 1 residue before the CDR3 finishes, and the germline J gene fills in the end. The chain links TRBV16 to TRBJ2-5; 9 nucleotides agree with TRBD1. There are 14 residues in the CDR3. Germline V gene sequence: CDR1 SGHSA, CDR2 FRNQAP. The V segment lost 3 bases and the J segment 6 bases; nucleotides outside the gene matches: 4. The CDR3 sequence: CASSFDRGWDTQYF. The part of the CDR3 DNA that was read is TGTGCAAGCAGCTTCGACAGGGGGTGGGACACCCAGTAC.

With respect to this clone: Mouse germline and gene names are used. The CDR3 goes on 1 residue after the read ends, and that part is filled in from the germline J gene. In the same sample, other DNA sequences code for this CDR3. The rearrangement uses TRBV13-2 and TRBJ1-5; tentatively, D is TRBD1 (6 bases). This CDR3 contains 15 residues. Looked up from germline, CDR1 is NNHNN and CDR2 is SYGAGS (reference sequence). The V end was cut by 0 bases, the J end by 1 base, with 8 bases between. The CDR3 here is CASGDATGNNQAPLF. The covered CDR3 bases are TGTGCCAGCGGTGATGCTACAGGGAACAACCAGGCTCCGCTT.

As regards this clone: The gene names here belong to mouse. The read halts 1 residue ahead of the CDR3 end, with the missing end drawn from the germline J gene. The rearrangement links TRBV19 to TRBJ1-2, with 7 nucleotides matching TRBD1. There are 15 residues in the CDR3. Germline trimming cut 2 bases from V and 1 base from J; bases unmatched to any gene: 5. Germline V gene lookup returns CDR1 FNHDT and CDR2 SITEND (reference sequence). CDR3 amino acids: CASSIRPGGNSDYTF. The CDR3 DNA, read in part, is TGTGCCAGCAGTATCAGGCCAGGGGGAAACTCCGACTACACC.

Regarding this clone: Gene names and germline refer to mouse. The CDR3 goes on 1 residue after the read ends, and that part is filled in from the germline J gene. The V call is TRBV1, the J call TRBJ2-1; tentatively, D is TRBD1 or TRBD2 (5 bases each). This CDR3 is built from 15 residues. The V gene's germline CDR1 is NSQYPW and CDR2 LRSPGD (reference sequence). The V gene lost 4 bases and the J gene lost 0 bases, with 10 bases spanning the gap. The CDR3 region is CTCSGGRINYAEQFF. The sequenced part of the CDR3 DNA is TGCACCTGCAGTGGGGGACGGATTAACTATGCTGAGCAGTTC.

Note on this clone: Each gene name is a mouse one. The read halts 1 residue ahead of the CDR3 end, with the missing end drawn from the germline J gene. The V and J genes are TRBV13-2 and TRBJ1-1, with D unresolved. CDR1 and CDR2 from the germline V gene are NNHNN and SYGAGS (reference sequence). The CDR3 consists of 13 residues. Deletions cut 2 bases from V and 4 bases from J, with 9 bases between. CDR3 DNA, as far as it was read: TGTGCCAGCGGTGAAACAAGGAGCACAGAAGTCTTC. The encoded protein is CASGETRSTEVF. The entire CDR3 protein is CASGETRSTEVFF.

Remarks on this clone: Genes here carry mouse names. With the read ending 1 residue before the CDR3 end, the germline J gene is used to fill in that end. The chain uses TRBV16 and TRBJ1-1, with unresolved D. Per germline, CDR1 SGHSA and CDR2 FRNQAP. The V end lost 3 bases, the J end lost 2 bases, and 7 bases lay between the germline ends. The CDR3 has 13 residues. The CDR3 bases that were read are TGTGCAAGCAGCTTCCATGGCAACACAGAAGTCTTC. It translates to CASSFHGNTEVF. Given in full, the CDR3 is CASSFHGNTEVFF.

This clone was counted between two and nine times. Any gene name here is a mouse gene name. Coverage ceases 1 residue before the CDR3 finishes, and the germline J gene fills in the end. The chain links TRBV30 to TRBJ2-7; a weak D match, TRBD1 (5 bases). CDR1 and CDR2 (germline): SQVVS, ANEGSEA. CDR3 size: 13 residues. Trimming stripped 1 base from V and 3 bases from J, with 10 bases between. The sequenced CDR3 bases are TGTAGTTCTAGAGGGCCCGACAGCTATGAACAGTAC. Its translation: CSSRGPDSYEQY. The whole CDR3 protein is CSSRGPDSYEQYF.

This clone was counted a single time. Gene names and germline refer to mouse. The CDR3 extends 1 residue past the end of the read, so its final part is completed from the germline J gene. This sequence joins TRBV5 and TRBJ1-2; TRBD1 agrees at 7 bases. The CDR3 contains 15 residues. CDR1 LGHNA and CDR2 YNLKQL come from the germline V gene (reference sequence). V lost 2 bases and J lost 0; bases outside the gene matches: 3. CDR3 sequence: CASSQKTGTNSDYTF. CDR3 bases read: TGTGCCAGCAGCCAAAAGACAGGGACAAACTCCGACTACACC.

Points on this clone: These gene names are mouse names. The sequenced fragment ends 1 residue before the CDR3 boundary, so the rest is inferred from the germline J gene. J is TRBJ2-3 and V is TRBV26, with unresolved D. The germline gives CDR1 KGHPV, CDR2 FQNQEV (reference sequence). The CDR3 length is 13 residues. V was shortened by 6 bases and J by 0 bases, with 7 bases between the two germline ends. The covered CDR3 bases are TGTGCCAGCAGCAGAACTAGTGCAGAAACGCTGTAT. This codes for CASSRTSAETLY. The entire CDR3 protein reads CASSRTSAETLYF.

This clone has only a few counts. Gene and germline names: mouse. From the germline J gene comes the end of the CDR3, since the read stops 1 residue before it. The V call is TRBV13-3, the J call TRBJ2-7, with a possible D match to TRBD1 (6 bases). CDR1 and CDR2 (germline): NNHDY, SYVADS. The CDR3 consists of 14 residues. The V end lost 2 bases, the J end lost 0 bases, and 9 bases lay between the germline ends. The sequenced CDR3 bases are TGTGCCAGCAGTGAAACAGGGTCCTCCTATGAACAGTAC. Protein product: CASSETGSSYEQY. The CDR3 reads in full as CASSETGSSYEQYF.

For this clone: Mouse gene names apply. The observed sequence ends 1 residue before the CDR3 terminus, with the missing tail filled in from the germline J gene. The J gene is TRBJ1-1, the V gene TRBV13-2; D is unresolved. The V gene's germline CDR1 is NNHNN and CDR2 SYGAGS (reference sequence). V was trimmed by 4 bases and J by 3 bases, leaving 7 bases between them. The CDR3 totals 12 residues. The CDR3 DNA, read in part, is TGTGCCAGCGGTTTTCCGGACACAGAAGTCTTC. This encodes CASGFPDTEVF. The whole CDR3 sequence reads CASGFPDTEVFF.

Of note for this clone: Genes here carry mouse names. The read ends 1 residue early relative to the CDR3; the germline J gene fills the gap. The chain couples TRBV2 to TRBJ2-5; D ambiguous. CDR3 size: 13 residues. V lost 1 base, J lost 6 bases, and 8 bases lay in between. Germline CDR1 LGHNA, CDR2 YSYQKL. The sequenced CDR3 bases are TGTGCCAGCAGCCAAGTTGGAGGGGACACCCAGTAC. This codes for CASSQVGGDTQY. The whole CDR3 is CASSQVGGDTQYF. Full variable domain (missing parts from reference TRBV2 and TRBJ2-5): DPKIIQKPKYLVAVTGSEKILICEQYLGHNAMYWYRQSAKKPLEFMFSYSYQKLMDNQTASSRFQPQSSKKNHLDLQITALKPDDSATYFCASSQVGGDTQYFGPGTRLLVL.

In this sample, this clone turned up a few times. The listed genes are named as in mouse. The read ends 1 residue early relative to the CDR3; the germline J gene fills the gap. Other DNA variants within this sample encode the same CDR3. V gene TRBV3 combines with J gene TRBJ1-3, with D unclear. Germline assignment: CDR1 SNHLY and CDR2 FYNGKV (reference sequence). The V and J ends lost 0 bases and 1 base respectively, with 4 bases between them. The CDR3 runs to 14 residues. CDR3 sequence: CASSLAGSGNTLYF. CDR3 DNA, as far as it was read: TGTGCCAGCAGCTTAGCAGGGTCTGGAAATACGCTCTAT.

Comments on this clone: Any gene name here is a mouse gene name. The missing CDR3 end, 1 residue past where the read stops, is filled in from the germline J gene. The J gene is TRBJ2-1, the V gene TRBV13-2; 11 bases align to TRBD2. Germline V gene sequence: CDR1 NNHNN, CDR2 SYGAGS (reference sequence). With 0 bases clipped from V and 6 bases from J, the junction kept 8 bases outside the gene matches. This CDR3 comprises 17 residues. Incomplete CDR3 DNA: TGTGCCAGCGGTGATGCAACTGGGGGGGCGATAGGTGCTGAGCAGTTC. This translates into CASGDATGGAIGAEQF. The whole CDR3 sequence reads CASGDATGGAIGAEQFF.

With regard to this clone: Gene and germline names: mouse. CDR3 DNA, as far as it was read: TGTGCCAGCAGTCTGATGGGGGGGGATGAACAGTAC. Its translation is CASSLMGGDEQY. The full CDR3 reads CASSLMGGDEQYF. This chain uses TRBV26 with TRBJ2-7; 8 bases agree with TRBD2. The read ends 1 residue shy of where the CDR3 ends; the end is completed using the germline J gene. The CDR3 has 13 residues. Germline V gene data show CDR1 as KGHPV and CDR2 as FQNQEV (reference sequence). After removal of 2 bases from V and 5 bases from J, the junction contained 2 bases not matched to a gene.